This record covers a single T cell receptor beta chain. This sample is part of a study of cytomegalovirus exposure and HLA in healthy donors. It was with 60 Vbeta and 13 Jbeta primers that the PCR ran. The table came from immunoSEQ multiplex PCR; TCRdb's copy has only in-frame clones and leaves some out. The repertoire includes 150,000 to 200,000 clones, 80% to 90% of them detected once, and under 2% sits in the top ten. CDR1 and CDR2 from the germline V gene are SGDLS and YYNGEE. V was trimmed by 5 bases and J by 4 bases, leaving 15 bases between them. The CDR3 is 14 amino acids. The source of this sequence is a woman between 18 and 29 years old in good health and CMV-seronegative. The sample taken for sequencing was PBMCs. The V and J genes are TRBV9 and TRBJ1-2; D unresolved. CDR3 bases: TGTGCCAGCAGGGACCGGGATGAAGGCTATGGCTACACCTTC. Its protein is CASRDRDEGYGYTF.